A selection of T cell receptor beta chains follows, all from one sample in a study of T cells in Graves' hyperthyroidism and ophthalmopathy. TCRdb fed the multiplex PCR reads into MiXCR, producing one record per CDR3 protein. The sample consists of roughly 800,000 distinct CDR3 sequences, about 38% of them appearing once. Material for sequencing was blood. The receptors were sampled from a man aged 18 to 29 with Graves' hyperthyroidism. Each CDR3 is given with its conserved first and last residue. Each record gives: D gene, clone size, J gene, V gene, CDR3 DNA, CDR3 protein. D genes are given only for firm matches. The listing skips clone size in some rows; elsewhere it reads once, few, many or a size class.

-,-,TRBJ2-7,TRBV10-3,TGTGCCATCAGTGAGTCGGAGGGGGACTACGAGCAGTACTTC,CAISESEGDYEQYF
-,-,TRBJ2-6,TRBV19,TGTGCCAGTGCTCTGGGGGCCAACGTCCTGACTTTC,CASALGANVLTF
-,once,TRBJ2-5,TRBV20-1,TGCAGTGCTAGAACGGGGACCAACCAAGAGACCCAGTACTTC,CSARTGTNQETQYF
-,many,TRBJ2-5,TRBV10-3,TGTGCCATCAGTCCAGGGGAACAAGAGACCCAGTACTTC,CAISPGEQETQYF
-,-,TRBJ1-5,TRBV9,TGTGCCAGCAGCGTAGACCTAGAGACCCAGCATTTT,CASSVDLETQHF
TRBD1,-,TRBJ1-3,TRBV6-1,TGTGCCAGCACCGCGGGGAGGACAGGACGTTCTGGAAACACCATATATTTT,CASTAGRTGRSGNTIYF
-,few,TRBJ2-7,TRBV13,TGTGCCAGCAGCTCTCAACAGGGAGTCACCTACGAGCAGTACTTC,CASSSQQGVTYEQYF
-,-,TRBJ2-2,TRBV19,TGTGCCAGCCACAGGCCTTCGAACACCGGGGAGCTGTTTTTT,CASHRPSNTGELFF
-,many,TRBJ1-6,TRBV5-8,TGTGCCAGCAGCTTGCGGGGCGAATCACCCCTCCACTTT,CASSLRGESPLHF
TRBD2,-,TRBJ2-1,TRBV20-1,TGCAGTGCTAGAGATCTAGCGGGGGTTTACAATGAGCAGTTCTTC,CSARDLAGVYNEQFF
TRBD2,-,TRBJ2-7,TRBV7-9,TGTGCCAGCAGCTGGGGGGGACTAGCGGGGACCTACGAGCAGTACTTC,CASSWGGLAGTYEQYF
-,-,TRBJ1-2,TRBV6-1,TGTGCCAGCACCGAGGGGAGGGCGAGTGGCTACACCTTC,CASTEGRASGYTF
TRBD2,few,TRBJ2-7,TRBV7-9,TGTGCCAGCAGCTTAACCGGGACTAATTCCTACGAGCAGTACTTC,CASSLTGTNSYEQYF
-,-,TRBJ2-5,TRBV29-1,TGCAGCGTTGGATTCGGGGGCCTAGAGACCCAGTACTTC,CSVGFGGLETQYF
-,few,TRBJ1-4,TRBV4-3,TGCGCCAGCAGCCAAGATGTGACAGCGGTTAATGAAAAACTGTTTTTT,CASSQDVTAVNEKLFF
-,-,TRBJ1-5,TRBV25-1,TGTGCCAGCTTTGGACAGCGAAATCAGCCCCAGCATTTT,CASFGQRNQPQHF
-,-,TRBJ2-5,TRBV6-1,TGTGCCAGCAGTGAAGGTCAGCTTCAAGAGACCCAGTACTTC,CASSEGQLQETQYF
-,-,TRBJ2-7,TRBV7-9,TGTGCCAGCAGCCGAGAGGTGACTGCGCTTATAGGGCAGTACTTC,CASSREVTALIGQYF
-,few,TRBJ2-5,TRBV7-7,TGTGCTAGCAGCGCAACAGGGGGGGGGAAGCAAGAGACCCAGTACTTC,CASSATGGGKQETQYF
-,-,TRBJ1-6,TRBV7-3,TGCGCCAGCAGCCGCTTCCTTGAGAGCTCCTATAATTCACCCCTCCACTTT,CASSRFLESSYNSPLHF
-,-,TRBJ1-6,TRBV25-1,TGTGCCAGCAACAACGGGGCAGGGAAATCACCCCTCCACTTT,CASNNGAGKSPLHF
TRBD2,many,TRBJ2-5,TRBV15,TGTGCCACCAGCAGACTGACCCAGGGGCGGGAGGGCCTTTCACAGTACTTC,CATSRLTQGREGLSQYF
TRBD1,-,TRBJ1-2,TRBV9,TGTGCCAGCAGTCCGTACAGGGGAGGCTACACCTTC,CASSPYRGGYTF
-,many,TRBJ1-1,TRBV7-9,TGTGCCAGCAGCTTAGTTACGGGGAACACTGAAGCTTTCTTT,CASSLVTGNTEAFF
TRBD1,-,TRBJ1-1,TRBV20-1,TGCAGTGCTAGCCCGGGACAGGACACTGAAGCTTTCTTT,CSASPGQDTEAFF
-,-,TRBJ2-2,TRBV6-5,TGTGCCAGCAGCCTGCACGCCACCGGGGAGCTGTTTTTT,CASSLHATGELFF
TRBD2,-,TRBJ2-5,TRBV6-1,TGTGCCAGCAGTGAAGCGGGAGGGCACACGGAGACCCAGTACTTC,CASSEAGGHTETQYF
-,many,TRBJ2-7,TRBV2,TGTGCCAGCAGTGACTCGACCGGCTCCTACGAGCAGTACTTC,CASSDSTGSYEQYF
TRBD1,-,TRBJ1-5,TRBV2,TGTGCTAGAGGAGGGGGCTTGGGCAATCAGCCCCAGCATTTT,CARGGGLGNQPQHF
-,many,TRBJ2-5,TRBV25-1,TGTGCCAGCAGTGAATTACCGGGCGGCCAGGAGACCCAGTACTTC,CASSELPGGQETQYF
-,few,TRBJ1-1,TRBV7-3,TGTGCCAGCAGTTTATCGTCCGCACTGAACACTGAAGCTTTCTTT,CASSLSSALNTEAFF
-,-,TRBJ2-7,TRBV7-9,TGTGCCAGCAGACCACCGGGACGCCCCGACGAGCAGTACTTC,CASRPPGRPDEQYF
-,-,TRBJ1-1,TRBV7-9,TGTGCCAGCAGCTTAGCGGCGGGGGATAACACTGAAGCTTTCTTT,CASSLAAGDNTEAFF
-,-,TRBJ2-7,TRBV7-8,TGTGCCAGCAGCTCGTGGGACCACTCCTACGAGCAGTACTTC,CASSSWDHSYEQYF
-,-,TRBJ2-7,TRBV29-1,TGCAGCGTTGAAGCGGGTTTCATGGGAGAGCAGTACTTC,CSVEAGFMGEQYF
TRBD2,few,TRBJ2-5,TRBV12-3/TRBV12-4,TGTGCCAGCAGTTCCTGGGGGGGTACCCAAGAGACCCAGTACTTC,CASSSWGGTQETQYF
-,-,TRBJ1-5,TRBV27,TGTGCCAGCAGTTTACATAGGAGCAATCAGCCCCAGCATTTT,CASSLHRSNQPQHF
-,-,TRBJ1-5,TRBV19,TGTGCCAGTAGCCCCCCCAAGCCCCTTAGCAATCAGCCCCAGCATTTT,CASSPPKPLSNQPQHF
TRBD1,-,TRBJ2-7,TRBV19,TGTGCCAGTAGTAAGTGGGACAGTCACTACGAGCAGTACTTC,CASSKWDSHYEQYF
-,many,TRBJ1-1,TRBV11-2,TGTGCCAGCAGCCTCCGCACCGGGGGAGCTTTCTTT,CASSLRTGGAFF
-,few,TRBJ1-2,TRBV7-9,TGTGCCAGCAGCCGGACAGCCACTAACTATGGCTACACCTTC,CASSRTATNYGYTF
-,-,TRBJ1-5,TRBV4-1,TGCGCCAGCAGCCAGGGGTACGTCACCGGCAATCAGCCCCAGCATTTT,CASSQGYVTGNQPQHF
TRBD2,-,TRBJ2-2,TRBV6-1,TGTGCCAGCAGTAAACACAGGCCGGGACTAGCGGGTAACGGGGAGCTGTTTTTT,CASSKHRPGLAGNGELFF
-,many,TRBJ1-6,TRBV19,TGTGCCACCTCAAGACAGGACAGCTATTCACCCCTCCACTTT,CATSRQDSYSPLHF
-,few,TRBJ1-1,TRBV6-6,TGTGCCAGCACTACCCAGGGAGTAGATTCAGACACTGAAGCTTTCTTT,CASTTQGVDSDTEAFF
-,many,TRBJ2-7,TRBV25-1,TGTGCCAGCAGTGTAGCAGAGGAGCAGTACTTC,CASSVAEEQYF
TRBD1,-,TRBJ2-5,TRBV12-3/TRBV12-4,TGTGCCAGCAGTCTCACCCTACCGGGACAGAGACAAGAGACCCAGTACTTC,CASSLTLPGQRQETQYF
TRBD1,-,TRBJ2-7,TRBV9,TGTGCCAGCATTGGACAGGGTCAATACGAGCAGTACTTC,CASIGQGQYEQYF
-,many,TRBJ2-5,TRBV7-8,TGTGCCAGCAGCTCCGTGGGGTACTATGGGGAGACCCAGTACTTC,CASSSVGYYGETQYF
-,many,TRBJ2-2,TRBV2,TGTGCCAGCAGCGCTGGAACTGTCGGGGAGCTGTTTTTT,CASSAGTVGELFF
TRBD2,-,TRBJ2-5,TRBV7-7,TGTGCTAGCAGCCAAGGACTAGCGCAAGAGACCCAGTACTTC,CASSQGLAQETQYF
-,few,TRBJ2-7,TRBV5-6,TGTGCCAGCAGCTTGGGAGCTGTGACAGTGAGTTCCTACGAGCAGTACTTC,CASSLGAVTVSSYEQYF
-,-,TRBJ2-7,TRBV5-1,TGCGCCAGCAGCCTGGACCGGCACCCGCAGTACTTC,CASSLDRHPQYF
-,-,TRBJ1-6,TRBV7-9,TGTGCCAGCAGTCGGACAGTCTTTGGGGATTCACCCCTCCACTTT,CASSRTVFGDSPLHF
-,few,TRBJ1-3,TRBV4-3,TGCGCCAGCAGCCAAGATCCCCAGTTCTCTGGAAACACCATATATTTT,CASSQDPQFSGNTIYF